This entry is about one T cell receptor beta chain. Clones were sequenced by immunoSEQ multiplex PCR, and TCRdb holds only the in-frame ones, with some missing. The data show roughly 190,000 clones, with about 83% seen just once and about 5.1% held by the top ten. This specimen comes from a study of blood T cell repertoires in COVID-19. Across the study: Specimens from acute and convalescent COVID-19 originated in the United States, Italy and Spain.

Material: peripheral blood. The receptor's source is a woman aged 70 to 79 with active or convalescent COVID-19.

The CDR3 DNA is TGTGCCAGCAGTTACTCGAACAGGGCAGATACGCAGTATTTT. Protein sequence: CASSYSNRADTQYF. V gene TRBV6-6 combines with J gene TRBJ2-3, with a tentative D call TRBD1 (6 bases). Germline V gene data show CDR1 as MNHNY and CDR2 as SVGAGI (reference sequence). CDR3 length equals 14 residues. Trimming removed 0 bases at V and 4 bases at J, with 8 bases between.